One sample yielded the 14 T cell receptor beta chains listed below, sequenced in a study of T-cell memory formation after mild COVID-19. TCRdb ran MiXCR on the 5' RACE reads and lists one entry per CDR3 protein. Among some 100,000 distinct CDR3 sequences listed, approximately 10% were seen once. The material sequenced was PBMCs or a T cell subset sorted from them (not recorded which). These receptors were collected from a man aged 18 to 35 who had mild COVID-19 (a few samples of this study predate the infection). Cell type and time point are not known.

V and J are TRBV6-2 or TRBV6-3 and TRBJ2-1; 8 positions agree with TRBD2. Germline trimming cut 5 bases from V and 2 bases from J; bases unmatched to any gene: 8. CDR3 length: 16 amino acids. The V gene's germline CDR1 is MNHEY and CDR2 SVGEGT. The CDR3 nucleotides read TGTGCCAGCAGTAAAAGCCTTAGCGGGGCCTACAATGAGCAGTTCTTC. Amino acid sequence: CASSKSLSGAYNEQFF.

Ten or more counts support this clonotype. The chain joins TRBV4-3 to TRBJ1-6; a weak D match, TRBD1 (6 bases). CDR1 and CDR2 from the germline V gene are LGHNA and YSLEER. V was pared by 0 bases and J by 6 bases, with 9 bases between. CDR3 length: 15 residues. The CDR3 DNA reads as TGCGCCAGCAGCCAAGACAGGGGTCGTAATTCACCCCTCCACTTT. It encodes CASSQDRGRNSPLHF.

This clonotype has only a few counts. The V and J genes are TRBV20-1 and TRBJ2-2; possibly TRBD2 for D (6 bases). Trimming removed 3 bases from V and 2 bases from J, with 10 bases in between. Germline V gives CDR1 DFQATT, CDR2 SNEGSKA (reference sequence). The CDR3 loop spans 14 amino acids. CDR3 loop: CSARGGPNTGELFF. The CDR3 nucleotides read TGCAGTGCTAGGGGGGGACCAAACACCGGGGAGCTGTTTTTT.

V is TRBV5-4 and J is TRBJ2-7; the match to TRBD2 covers 8 bases. Germline V gene sequence: CDR1 SGHNT, CDR2 YYREEE (reference sequence). The V segment lost 6 bases and the J segment 6 bases; nucleotides outside the gene matches: 8. The CDR3 has 13 residues. In nucleotides, the CDR3 is TGTGCCAGCACCCGAGCGGGGGCCCCCGAGCAGTACGTC. Amino acids: CASTRAGAPEQYV.

The chain is built from TRBV7-9 and TRBJ2-7, with D possibly being TRBD2 (5 bases). This CDR3 is built from 16 residues. V was cut by 3 bases and J by 2 bases, with 17 bases left in between. In germline, CDR1 is SEHNR, CDR2 FQNEAQ (reference sequence). CDR3 coding DNA: TGTGCCAGCAGCTTTTCAACGGGATCGCTCACCTACGAGCAGTACTTC. The encoded protein is CASSFSTGSLTYEQYF.

The chain is built from TRBV5-1 and TRBJ2-5; D is ambiguous. The germline V gene encodes CDR1 SGHRS and CDR2 YFSETQ. The V end was cut by 1 base, the J end by 1 base, with 11 bases between. This CDR3 contains 15 residues. The CDR3 protein is CASSLNAGTQETQYF. The CDR3 nucleotides read TGCGCCAGCAGCTTGAACGCAGGAACCCAAGAGACCCAGTACTTC.

The sample holds a few counts of this clonotype. The genes are TRBV7-3 and TRBJ2-1; D is uncertain. Trimming pared 3 bases from V and 5 bases from J, leaving 8 bases between. The germline gives CDR1 SGHTA, CDR2 FQGTGA. CDR3 size: 13 residues. The CDR3 region is CASSLYMDNEQFF. CDR3 in DNA: TGTGCCAGCAGCTTGTACATGGACAATGAGCAGTTCTTC.

This clonotype has only a few counts. This chain links TRBV6-5 with TRBJ1-2, with TRBD1 as a possible D gene (6 bases). Trimming took off 2 bases at V and 7 bases at J, with 11 bases between the two ends. The V gene's germline CDR1 is MNHEY and CDR2 SVGAGI. The CDR3 runs to 13 residues. In nucleotides, the CDR3 is TGTGCCAGCAGTTACGGACAGCCGGGTGGCTACACCTTC. It yields the protein CASSYGQPGGYTF.

V and J are TRBV29-1 and TRBJ2-7, with TRBD1 as a possible D gene (6 bases). The CDR3 consists of 13 residues. Looked up from germline, CDR1 is SQVTM and CDR2 is ANQGSEA. V was trimmed by 7 bases and J by 2 bases, leaving 15 bases between them. CDR3: CSAMTGQTYEQYF. CDR3 coding DNA: TGCAGCGCGATGACAGGCCAGACCTACGAGCAGTACTTC.

CDR3 residues: CSVPTGWGGYTF. The CDR3 DNA sequence: TGCAGCGTTCCGACAGGGTGGGGTGGCTACACCTTC. The chain links TRBV29-1 to TRBJ1-2, with 7 bases fitting TRBD1. V lost 5 bases and J lost 7; bases outside the gene matches: 7. Germline CDR1 SQVTM, CDR2 ANQGSEA. The CDR3 sequence is 12 residues long.

The J gene is TRBJ2-7, the V gene TRBV7-2, with 8 bases lining up with TRBD2. Unmatched junction bases numbered 8, after V lost 5 bases and J lost 2 bases. CDR1 and CDR2 from the germline V gene are SGHTA and FQGNSA. This CDR3 comprises 15 residues. The CDR3 here is CASSVGAGGPYEQYF. As DNA, the CDR3 is TGTGCCAGCAGCGTAGGGGCGGGGGGACCCTACGAGCAGTACTTC.

The rearrangement links TRBV7-3 to TRBJ2-3; D not resolved. CDR1 SGHTA and CDR2 FQGTGA come from the germline V gene. V lost 1 base and J 5 bases, leaving 16 bases between the germline ends. The CDR3 runs to 16 residues. CDR3: CASSLIGPGSIDTQYF. CDR3 sequence (DNA): TGTGCCAGCAGCTTAATCGGCCCAGGAAGTATAGATACGCAGTATTTT.

This clonotype was recorded at least ten times. This chain links TRBV6-2 or TRBV6-3 with TRBJ1-5; 10 bases agree with TRBD1. Germline assignment: CDR1 MNHEY and CDR2 SVGEGT. The CDR3 has 14 residues. Trimming at V came to 6 bases and at J to 5 bases, leaving 4 bases not matched to a gene. The CDR3 spells CASSWDRGHQPQHF. The CDR3 DNA reads TGTGCCAGCAGCTGGGACAGGGGCCATCAGCCCCAGCATTTT.

This clonotype was found many times. This chain links TRBV2 with TRBJ2-1; D gene uncertain. The V end was cut by 7 bases, the J end by 4 bases, with 17 bases between. This CDR3 has 15 residues. Germline V gene sequence: CDR1 SNHLY, CDR2 FYNNEI. The CDR3 protein is CASTPFKGTYNEQFF. The DNA for the CDR3 is TGTGCCAGCACCCCGTTTAAAGGAACGTACAATGAGCAGTTCTTC.